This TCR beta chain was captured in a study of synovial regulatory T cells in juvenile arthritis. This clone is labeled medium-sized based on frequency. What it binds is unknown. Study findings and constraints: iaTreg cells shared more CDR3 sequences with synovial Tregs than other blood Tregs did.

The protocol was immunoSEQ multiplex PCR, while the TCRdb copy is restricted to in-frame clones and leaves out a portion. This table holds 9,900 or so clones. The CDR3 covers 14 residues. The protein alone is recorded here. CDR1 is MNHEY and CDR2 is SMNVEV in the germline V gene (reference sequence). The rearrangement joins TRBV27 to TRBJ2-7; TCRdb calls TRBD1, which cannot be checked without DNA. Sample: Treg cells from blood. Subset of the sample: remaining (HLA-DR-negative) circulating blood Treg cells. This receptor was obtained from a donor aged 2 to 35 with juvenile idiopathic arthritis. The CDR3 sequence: CASSPFTGAHEQYF.